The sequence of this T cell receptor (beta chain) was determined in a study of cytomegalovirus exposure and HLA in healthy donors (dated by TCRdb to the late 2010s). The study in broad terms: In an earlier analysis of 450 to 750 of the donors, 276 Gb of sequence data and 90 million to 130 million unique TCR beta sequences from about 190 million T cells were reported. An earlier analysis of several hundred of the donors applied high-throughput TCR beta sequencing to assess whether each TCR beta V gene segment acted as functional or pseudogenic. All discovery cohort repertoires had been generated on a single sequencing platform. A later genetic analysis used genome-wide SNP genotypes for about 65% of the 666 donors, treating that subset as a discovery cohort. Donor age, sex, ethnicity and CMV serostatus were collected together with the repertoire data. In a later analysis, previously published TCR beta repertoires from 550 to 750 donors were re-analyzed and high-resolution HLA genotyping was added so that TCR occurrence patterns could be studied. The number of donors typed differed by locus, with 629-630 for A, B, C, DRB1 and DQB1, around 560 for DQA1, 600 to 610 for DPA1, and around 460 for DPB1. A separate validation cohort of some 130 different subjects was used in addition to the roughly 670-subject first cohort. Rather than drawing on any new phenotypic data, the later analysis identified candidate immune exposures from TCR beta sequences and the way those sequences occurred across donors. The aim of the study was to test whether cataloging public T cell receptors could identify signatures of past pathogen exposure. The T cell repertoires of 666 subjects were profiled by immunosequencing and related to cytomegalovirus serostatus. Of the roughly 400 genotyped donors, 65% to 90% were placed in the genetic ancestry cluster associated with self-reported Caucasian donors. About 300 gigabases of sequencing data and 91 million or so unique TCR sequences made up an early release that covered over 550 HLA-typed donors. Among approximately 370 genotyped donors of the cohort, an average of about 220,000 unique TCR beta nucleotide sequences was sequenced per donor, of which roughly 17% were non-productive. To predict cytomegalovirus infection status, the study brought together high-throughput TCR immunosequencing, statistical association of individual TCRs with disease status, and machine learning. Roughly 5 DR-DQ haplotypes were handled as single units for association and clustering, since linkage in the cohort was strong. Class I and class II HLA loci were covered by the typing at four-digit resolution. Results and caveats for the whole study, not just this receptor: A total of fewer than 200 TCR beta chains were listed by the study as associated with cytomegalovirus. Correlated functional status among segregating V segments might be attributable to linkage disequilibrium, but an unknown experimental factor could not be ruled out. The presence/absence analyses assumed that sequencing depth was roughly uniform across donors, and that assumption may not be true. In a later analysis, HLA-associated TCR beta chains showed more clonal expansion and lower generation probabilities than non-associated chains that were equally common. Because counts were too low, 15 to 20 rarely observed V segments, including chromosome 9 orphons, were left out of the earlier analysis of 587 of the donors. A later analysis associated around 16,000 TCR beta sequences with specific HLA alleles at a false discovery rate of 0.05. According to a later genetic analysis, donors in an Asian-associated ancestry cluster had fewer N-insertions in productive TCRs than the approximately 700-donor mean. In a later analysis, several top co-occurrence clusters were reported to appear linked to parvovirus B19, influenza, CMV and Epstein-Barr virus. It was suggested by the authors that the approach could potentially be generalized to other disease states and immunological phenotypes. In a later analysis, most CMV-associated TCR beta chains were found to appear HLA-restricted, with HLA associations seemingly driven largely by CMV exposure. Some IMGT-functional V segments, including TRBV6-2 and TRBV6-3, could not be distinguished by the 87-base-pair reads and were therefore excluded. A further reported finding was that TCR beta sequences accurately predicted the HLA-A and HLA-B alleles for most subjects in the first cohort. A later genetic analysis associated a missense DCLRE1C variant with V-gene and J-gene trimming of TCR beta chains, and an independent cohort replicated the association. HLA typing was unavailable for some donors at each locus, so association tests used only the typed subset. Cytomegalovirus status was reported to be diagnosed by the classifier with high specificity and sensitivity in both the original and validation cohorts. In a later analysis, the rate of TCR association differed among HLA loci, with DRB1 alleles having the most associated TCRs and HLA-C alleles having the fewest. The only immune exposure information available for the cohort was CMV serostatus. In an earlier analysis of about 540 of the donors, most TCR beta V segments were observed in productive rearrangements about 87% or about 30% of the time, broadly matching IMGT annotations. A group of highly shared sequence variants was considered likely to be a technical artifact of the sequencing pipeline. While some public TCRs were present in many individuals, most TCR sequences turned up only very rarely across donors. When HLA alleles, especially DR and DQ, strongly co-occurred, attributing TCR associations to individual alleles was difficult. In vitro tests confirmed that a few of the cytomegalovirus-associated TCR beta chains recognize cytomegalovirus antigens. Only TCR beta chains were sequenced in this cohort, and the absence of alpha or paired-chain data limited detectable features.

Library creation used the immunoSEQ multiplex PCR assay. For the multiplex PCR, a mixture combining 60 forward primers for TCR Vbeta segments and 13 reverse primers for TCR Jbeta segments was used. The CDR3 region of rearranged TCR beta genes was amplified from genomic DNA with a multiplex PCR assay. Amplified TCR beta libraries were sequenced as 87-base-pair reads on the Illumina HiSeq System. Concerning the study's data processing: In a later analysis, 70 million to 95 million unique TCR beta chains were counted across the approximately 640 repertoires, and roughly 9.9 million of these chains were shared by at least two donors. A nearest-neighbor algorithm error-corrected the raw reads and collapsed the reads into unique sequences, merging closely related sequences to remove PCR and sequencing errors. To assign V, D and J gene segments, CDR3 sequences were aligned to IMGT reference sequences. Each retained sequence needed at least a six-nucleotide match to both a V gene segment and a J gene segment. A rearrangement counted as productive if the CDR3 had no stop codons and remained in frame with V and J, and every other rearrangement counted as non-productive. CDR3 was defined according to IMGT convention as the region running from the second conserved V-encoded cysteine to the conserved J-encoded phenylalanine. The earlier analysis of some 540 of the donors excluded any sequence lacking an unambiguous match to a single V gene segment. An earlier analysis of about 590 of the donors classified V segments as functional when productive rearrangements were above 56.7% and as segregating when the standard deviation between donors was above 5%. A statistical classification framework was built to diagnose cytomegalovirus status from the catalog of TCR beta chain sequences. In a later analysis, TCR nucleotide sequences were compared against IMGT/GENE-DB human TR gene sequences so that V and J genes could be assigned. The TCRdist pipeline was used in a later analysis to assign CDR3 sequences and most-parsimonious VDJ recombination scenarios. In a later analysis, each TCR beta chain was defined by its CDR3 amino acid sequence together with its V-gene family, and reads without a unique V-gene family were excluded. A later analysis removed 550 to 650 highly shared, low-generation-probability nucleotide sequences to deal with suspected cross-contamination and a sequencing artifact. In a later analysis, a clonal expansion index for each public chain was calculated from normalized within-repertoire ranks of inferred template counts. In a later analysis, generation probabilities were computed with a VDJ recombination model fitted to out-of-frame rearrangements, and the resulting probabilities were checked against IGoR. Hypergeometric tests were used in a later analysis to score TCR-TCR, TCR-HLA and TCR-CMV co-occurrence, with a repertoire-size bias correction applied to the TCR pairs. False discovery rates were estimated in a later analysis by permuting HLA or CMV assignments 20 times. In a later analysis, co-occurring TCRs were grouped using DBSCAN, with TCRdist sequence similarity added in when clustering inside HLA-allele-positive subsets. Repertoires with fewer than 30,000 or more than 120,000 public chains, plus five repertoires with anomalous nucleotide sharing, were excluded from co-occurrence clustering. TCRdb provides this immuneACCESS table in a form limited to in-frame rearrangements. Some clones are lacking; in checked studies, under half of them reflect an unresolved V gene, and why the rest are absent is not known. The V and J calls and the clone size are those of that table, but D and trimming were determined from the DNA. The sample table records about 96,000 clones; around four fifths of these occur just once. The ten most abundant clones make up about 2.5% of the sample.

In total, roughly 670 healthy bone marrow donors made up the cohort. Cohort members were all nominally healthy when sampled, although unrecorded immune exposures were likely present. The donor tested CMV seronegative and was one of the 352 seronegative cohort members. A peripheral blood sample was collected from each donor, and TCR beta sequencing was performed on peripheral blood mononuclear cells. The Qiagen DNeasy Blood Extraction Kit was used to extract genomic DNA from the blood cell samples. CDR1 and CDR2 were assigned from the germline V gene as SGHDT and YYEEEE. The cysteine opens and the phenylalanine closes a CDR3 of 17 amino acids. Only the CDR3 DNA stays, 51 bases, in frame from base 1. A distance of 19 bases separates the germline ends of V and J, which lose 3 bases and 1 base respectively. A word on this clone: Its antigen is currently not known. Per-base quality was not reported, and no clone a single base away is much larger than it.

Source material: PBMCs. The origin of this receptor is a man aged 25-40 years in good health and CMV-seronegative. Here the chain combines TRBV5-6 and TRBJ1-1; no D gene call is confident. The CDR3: CASSSTFRADKNTEAFF. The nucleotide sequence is TGTGCCAGCAGCTCGACGTTCCGTGCAGACAAGAACACTGAAGCTTTCTTT.